The clone carrying this T cell receptor (beta chain) was counted only a few times. TCRdb keeps only in-frame clones here, not all; method: immunoSEQ multiplex PCR. The table includes 10,000 to 15,000 clones, roughly 74% detected once. This specimen belongs to a study of somatic mutations in cytotoxic T cells in rheumatoid arthritis. With 3 bases removed from V and 4 bases from J, the gap between germline ends came to 13 bases. The germline CDR1 and CDR2 sequences are MNHEY and SVGAGI. The CDR3 consists of 15 residues. The specimen was CD8+ T cells sorted from blood. The TCR originated in an adult with rheumatoid arthritis. The rearrangement uses TRBV6-5 and TRBJ1-5; possibly TRBD1 for D (5 bases). CDR3 amino acids: CASSYSRTPNQPQHF. CDR3 coding DNA: TGTGCCAGCAGTTATTCGCGGACACCGAATCAGCCCCAGCATTTT.